The 11 T cell receptor beta chains below all came from one sample that was sequenced in a study of blood T cells in healthy people across ages. For the second PCR, which ran for about 7 to 12 cycles, a sample-barcoded 5' primer and a J-beta primer mix were used. MiXCR was run by TCRdb on the 5' RACE reads, yielding one entry per CDR3 protein. The profile shows about 840,000 distinct CDR3 sequences, 25% to 30% of them singletons. This sample was shared with a second study, whose subject was T cells of mothers and their children.

Input material: blood. The receptors were sampled from a woman between 35 and 50 years old in good health.

The J gene is TRBJ1-3, the V gene TRBV12-3 or TRBV12-4, with D unresolved. The CDR3 sequence is 13 residues long. V lost 1 base, J lost 2 bases, and 3 bases lay in between. The CDR3 sequence is CASSLVPGNTIYF. In nucleotides, the CDR3 is TGTGCCAGCAGTTTAGTCCCTGGAAACACCATATATTTT.

This clonotype has just a few counts. This chain connects TRBV7-2 to TRBJ1-2; tentative D call: TRBD1 (5 bases). CDR1 SGHTA and CDR2 FQGNSA come from the germline V gene. The V and J ends lost 0 bases and 5 bases respectively, with 16 bases between them. This CDR3 has 16 amino acids. This chain's CDR3 is CASSLAGGAGFYGYTF. The CDR3 bases are TGTGCCAGCAGCTTAGCGGGAGGGGCAGGGTTTTATGGCTACACCTTC.

In nucleotides, the CDR3 is TGCAGTGCTAGGGGTAGCGGGGGTCTTAATGAGCAGTACTTC. The encoded protein is CSARGSGGLNEQYF. V gene TRBV20-1 combines with J gene TRBJ2-5; 9 bases map to TRBD2. Trimming took 3 bases from V and 11 from J; bases not matched to a gene: 13. Germline CDR1 and CDR2: DFQATT and SNEGSKA (reference sequence). The CDR3 length is 14 residues.

The V and J genes are TRBV25-1 and TRBJ1-6; maybe TRBD1 (5 bases). The germline CDR1 and CDR2 sequences are MGHDK and SYGVNS. This CDR3 is built from 15 residues. Trimming left V 6 bases short and J 6 bases short, with 15 bases between. This chain's CDR3 is CASRMPGLPNSPLHF. The CDR3 DNA sequence: TGTGCCAGCAGGATGCCGGGACTCCCTAATTCACCCCTCCACTTT.

This clonotype has ten or more counts. The J gene is TRBJ1-1, the V gene TRBV7-9, with 7 bases identical to TRBD1. This CDR3 is 13 amino acids long. The trim removed 4 bases at V and 1 base at J, leaving 0 bases unmatched. From germline, CDR1 is SEHNR and CDR2 FQNEAQ (reference sequence). CDR3 coding DNA: TGTGCCAGCAGCTGGACAGGGAACACTGAAGCTTTCTTT. As protein: CASSWTGNTEAFF.

The V gene is TRBV5-1, the J gene TRBJ2-5; 9 bases are a match to TRBD1. The CDR3 contains 17 residues. V shed 4 bases and J 2 bases; nucleotides not matched to a gene: 12. Germline V lookup: CDR1 SGHRS, CDR2 YFSETQ. The CDR3 DNA is TGCGCCAGCAGCCCCCTCCCACAGGGGGCCCCACAAGAGACCCAGTACTTC. It encodes CASSPLPQGAPQETQYF.

The chain links TRBV12-3 or TRBV12-4 to TRBJ2-7, with TRBD2 as a possible D gene (6 bases). The CDR3 has 11 amino acids. V lost 6 bases and J lost 6, with 9 bases in between. The CDR3 coding sequence is TGTGCCAGCAGGGGGGGTACCGAGCAGTACTTC. This gives the protein CASRGGTEQYF.

The genes are TRBV7-2 and TRBJ2-5, with 8 positions matching TRBD1. Germline assignment: CDR1 SGHTA and CDR2 FQGNSA. This CDR3 comprises 15 residues. V lost 5 bases, J lost 4 bases, and 9 bases stayed unmatched. The CDR3 nucleotides read TGTGCCAGCAGCGGAGACGGACAGGGTATAGAGACCCAGTACTTC. It is translated as CASSGDGQGIETQYF.

J is TRBJ1-6 and V is TRBV2; D gene uncertain. CDR1 and CDR2 from the germline V gene are SNHLY and FYNNEI. V was clipped by 8 bases and J by 7 bases, with 12 bases between them. The CDR3 spans 13 residues. The DNA of the CDR3 is TGTGCCAGCTCCTCAGGTTGGAATTCACCCCTCCACTTT. Amino acids: CASSSGWNSPLHF.

The rearrangement joins TRBV20-1 to TRBJ1-5; TRBD1 agrees at 10 bases. Germline lookup yields CDR1 DFQATT and CDR2 SNEGSKA (reference sequence). There are 16 residues in the CDR3. J was trimmed by 12 bases and V by 0 bases; bases with no gene match: 14. The CDR3 DNA is TGCAGTGCTAGAGACCGGGACAGGGGTTCCCACCAACTCCAGCATTTT. Translating gives CSARDRDRGSHQLQHF.

This sequence joins TRBV5-1 and TRBJ2-5, with D tentatively TRBD1 or TRBD2 (5 bases each). The J call is in doubt because the DNA end fits TRBJ2-7 better. The CDR3 runs to 16 residues. Per the germline V gene, CDR1 is SGHRS and CDR2 is YFSETQ. The CDR3 DNA reads TGCGCCAGCAGCCCCTACGCGGGCAGGGAAGGAAACGAGCAGTACTTC. Protein sequence: CASSPYAGREGNEQYF.